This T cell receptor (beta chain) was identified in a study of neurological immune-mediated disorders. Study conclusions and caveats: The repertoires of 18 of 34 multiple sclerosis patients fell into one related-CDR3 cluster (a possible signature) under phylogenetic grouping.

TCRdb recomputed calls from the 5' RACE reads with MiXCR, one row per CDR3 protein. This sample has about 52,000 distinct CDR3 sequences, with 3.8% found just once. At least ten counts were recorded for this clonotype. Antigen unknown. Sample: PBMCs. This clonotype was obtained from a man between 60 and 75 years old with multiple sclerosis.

The CDR3 nucleotides are TGTGCCAGCAGCGTAGCCCGGACCGGGGAGCTGTTTTTT. Translated: CASSVARTGELFF. The chain employs TRBV9 and TRBJ2-2; D not certain. The V gene lost 0 bases and the J gene lost 5 bases, with 5 bases spanning the gap. CDR1 SGDLS and CDR2 YYNGEE come from the germline V gene. The CDR3 contains 13 residues.